These T cell receptor beta chains were read from a single sample in a study of cytomegalovirus exposure and HLA in healthy donors. Clones were sequenced by immunoSEQ multiplex PCR, and TCRdb holds only the in-frame ones, with some missing. The table includes some 130,000 clones, 80% detected once. Input material: PBMCs. The receptors stem from a man aged 25-45 years in good health. Both conserved end residues are part of each CDR3. Fields, in order: D gene, J gene, V gene, clone size, CDR3 protein, CDR3 DNA. D genes are given only for firm matches. Rows give clone size only sometimes, using once, few, many, or a class for an expanded clone.

>.|TRBJ2-2|TRBV2|.
CASSVGESGELFF
TGTGCCAGCAGTGTCGGTGAATCCGGGGAGCTGTTTTTT
>TRBD1|TRBJ1-1|TRBV18|once
CASSLGTGSNTEAFF
TGTGCCAGCTCACTAGGGACAGGTTCGAACACTGAAGCTTTCTTT
>TRBD2|TRBJ2-7|TRBV4-3|.
CASSQEGAGGPGEQYF
TGCGCCAGCAGCCAAGAGGGAGCGGGAGGGCCAGGGGAGCAGTACTTC
>TRBD2|TRBJ2-1|TRBV5-1|.
CASSPSGGVEQFF
TGCGCCAGCAGCCCGAGTGGGGGGGTTGAGCAGTTCTTC
>TRBD1|TRBJ1-5|TRBV19|.
CASSTGQVFSNQPQHF
TGTGCCAGTAGTACGGGACAGGTGTTTAGCAATCAGCCCCAGCATTTT
>.|TRBJ1-2|TRBV6-5|.
CASSYGEGVGYGYTF
TGTGCCAGCAGTTACGGGGAGGGGGTGGGCTATGGCTACACCTTC
>.|TRBJ2-7|TRBV6-5|few
CASIKAGTGTYEQYF
TGTGCCAGCATCAAAGCGGGGACAGGAACATACGAGCAGTACTTC
>.|TRBJ2-7|TRBV28|once
CASSFSYEQYF
TGTGCCAGCAGTTTTAGCTACGAGCAGTACTTC
>.|TRBJ1-4|TRBV5-1|.
CASSLSGSEKLFF
TGCGCCAGCAGCTTGTCCGGGAGTGAAAAACTGTTTTTT
>.|TRBJ2-3|TRBV7-3|.
CASSGGSGSADTQYF
TGTGCCAGCAGCGGTGGAAGTGGGAGTGCAGATACGCAGTATTTT
>.|TRBJ2-5|TRBV6-5|.
CASRSAGAGETQYF
TGTGCCAGCAGAAGCGCAGGGGCAGGGGAGACCCAGTACTTC
>TRBD1|TRBJ1-2|TRBV27|.
CASRPTGINGYTF
TGTGCCAGCAGACCGACAGGGATTAATGGCTACACCTTC
>TRBD2|TRBJ2-3|TRBV19|.
CATGRLAGSTDTQYF
TGTGCCACAGGACGACTAGCGGGCAGCACAGATACGCAGTATTTT
>.|TRBJ1-4|TRBV6-1|.
CASIGEVGNEKLFF
TGTGCCAGCATCGGGGAGGTTGGAAATGAAAAACTGTTTTTT
>TRBD2|TRBJ2-3|TRBV10-3|.
CAISATNGAGGPSDTQYF
TGTGCCATCAGTGCAACCAACGGGGCGGGAGGGCCCAGTGATACGCAGTATTTT
>.|TRBJ2-1|TRBV5-4|.
CASSYPSSPGYNEQFF
TGTGCCAGCAGCTACCCATCTAGTCCCGGCTACAATGAGCAGTTCTTC
>.|TRBJ2-5|TRBV5-1|.
CASSLRAAQGETQYF
TGCGCCAGCAGCTTACGGGCGGCCCAGGGGGAGACCCAGTACTTC
>.|TRBJ1-1|TRBV7-9|.
CASSLSPSGDTEAFF
TGTGCCAGCAGCTTATCCCCCTCGGGGGACACTGAAGCTTTCTTT
>TRBD1|TRBJ1-2|TRBV27|few
CASSSPGTGSYGYTF
TGTGCCAGCAGTTCTCCCGGGACAGGGAGCTATGGCTACACCTTC
>TRBD2|TRBJ2-3|TRBV6-6|few
CASSPAGVNPTQYF
TGTGCCAGCAGTCCAGCGGGGGTTAACCCTACGCAGTATTTT
>.|TRBJ1-4|TRBV19|.
CASIRGTPRLTNEKLFF
TGTGCCAGTATCAGAGGGACACCGAGGTTGACTAATGAAAAACTGTTTTTT
>TRBD1|TRBJ2-7|TRBV6-6|.
CASTIRGGDEQYF
TGTGCCAGCACCATAAGAGGGGGCGACGAGCAGTACTTC
>TRBD1|TRBJ2-2|TRBV7-9|.
CSTPPDRGSGELFF
TGTTCCACCCCGCCGGACAGGGGGAGCGGGGAGCTGTTTTTT
>.|TRBJ1-1|TRBV5-1|once
CASSLLWGDTEAFF
TGCGCCAGCAGCTTGCTTTGGGGGGACACTGAAGCTTTCTTT
>.|TRBJ2-6|TRBV5-1|once
CASSPGFIGTGANVLTF
TGCGCCAGCAGCCCGGGATTTATCGGAACTGGGGCCAACGTCCTGACTTTC
>.|TRBJ1-2|TRBV4-2|.
CASSQESGRVIYGYTF
TGTGCCAGCAGCCAAGAGAGCGGCAGAGTAATCTATGGCTACACCTTC
>.|TRBJ1-5|TRBV5-1|once
CASRKDGLANQPQHF
TGCGCCAGCAGGAAGGACGGTCTAGCCAATCAGCCCCAGCATTTT
>.|TRBJ2-5|TRBV28|.
CASSSIRSAGRVETQYF
TGTGCCAGCAGTTCCATTCGCTCCGCGGGAAGGGTAGAGACCCAGTACTTC
>TRBD2|TRBJ2-1|TRBV29-1|.
CSPRLAGYNEQFF
TGCAGCCCCAGACTAGCGGGCTACAATGAGCAGTTCTTC
>TRBD1|TRBJ1-4|TRBV7-9|.
CASSRDSGTTNEKLFF
TGTGCCAGCAGCCGGGACAGCGGAACAACTAATGAAAAACTGTTTTTT
>.|TRBJ1-3|TRBV7-6|.
CASSLGRGSGNTIYF
TGTGCCAGCAGCTTAGGTCGGGGCTCTGGAAACACCATATATTTT
>.|TRBJ2-7|TRBV27|.
CASSWQESYEQYF
TGTGCCAGCAGTTGGCAGGAATCCTACGAGCAGTACTTC
>.|TRBJ2-7|TRBV25-1|.
CASSDPPGQRLSYEQYF
TGTGCCAGCAGTGACCCACCGGGACAACGTTTATCCTACGAGCAGTACTTC
>.|TRBJ1-1|TRBV6-5|.
CASSYSSAGNTEAFF
TGTGCCAGCAGTTACTCGTCCGCAGGCAACACTGAAGCTTTCTTT
>TRBD1|TRBJ2-2|TRBV5-1|.
CASSASGTANTGELFF
TGCGCCAGCAGCGCCTCGGGGACAGCGAACACCGGGGAGCTGTTTTTT
>.|TRBJ1-3|TRBV18|.
CASSPREASSGNTIYF
TGTGCCAGCTCACCAAGGGAGGCATCCTCTGGAAACACCATATATTTT
>.|TRBJ2-1|TRBV4-1|.
CASSPAEGYFNEQFF
TGCGCCAGCAGCCCCGCAGAGGGTTACTTCAATGAGCAGTTCTTC
>.|TRBJ1-5|TRBV2|.
CASMGGGYQPQHF
TGTGCCAGCATGGGCGGGGGGTATCAGCCCCAGCATTTT
>.|TRBJ2-1|TRBV13|.
CASSPDGRREAYNEQFF
TGTGCCAGCAGCCCCGACGGTAGGAGAGAGGCCTACAATGAGCAGTTCTTC
>.|TRBJ2-7|TRBV27|.
CASSLGRGYSYEQYF
TGTGCCAGCAGTTTAGGCAGGGGATACTCCTACGAGCAGTACTTC
>.|TRBJ2-7|TRBV19|.
CASGKPHLSGEQYF
TGTGCCAGCGGGAAGCCCCATTTGTCTGGAGAGCAGTACTTC
>.|TRBJ2-7|TRBV7-6|.
CASSQEFMGDEQYF
TGTGCCAGCAGCCAGGAGTTCATGGGAGACGAGCAGTACTTC
>TRBD1|TRBJ1-1|TRBV6-6|.
CASSRDRVGEAFF
TGTGCCAGCAGTCGTGACAGGGTAGGTGAAGCTTTCTTT
>.|TRBJ2-3|TRBV10-3|few
CAIGSTGIAPDTQYF
TGTGCCATCGGTTCTACGGGAATCGCCCCAGATACGCAGTATTTT
>.|TRBJ1-4|TRBV27|.
CASSFAGAQGMAKLFF
TGTGCCAGCAGTTTCGCGGGGGCGCAGGGGATGGCAAAACTGTTTTTT